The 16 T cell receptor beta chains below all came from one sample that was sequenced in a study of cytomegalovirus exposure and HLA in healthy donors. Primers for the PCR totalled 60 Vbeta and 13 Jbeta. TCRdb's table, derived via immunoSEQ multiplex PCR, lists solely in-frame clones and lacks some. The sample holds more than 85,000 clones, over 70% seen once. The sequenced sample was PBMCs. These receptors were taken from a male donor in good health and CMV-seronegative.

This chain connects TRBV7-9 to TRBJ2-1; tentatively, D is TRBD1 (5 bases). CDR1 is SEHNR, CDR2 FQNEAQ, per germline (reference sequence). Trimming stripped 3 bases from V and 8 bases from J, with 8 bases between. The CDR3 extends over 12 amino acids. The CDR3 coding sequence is TGTGCCAGCAGCTTGTCCAGGGATGAGCAGTTCTTC. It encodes CASSLSRDEQFF.

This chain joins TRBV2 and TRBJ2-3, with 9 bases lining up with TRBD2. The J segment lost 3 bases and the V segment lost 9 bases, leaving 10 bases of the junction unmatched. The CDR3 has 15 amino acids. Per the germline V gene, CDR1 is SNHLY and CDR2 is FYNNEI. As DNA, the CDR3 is TGTGCCAGAGGGGGGGCGGGAGGGAGGACAGATACGCAGTATTTT. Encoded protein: CARGGAGGRTDTQYF.

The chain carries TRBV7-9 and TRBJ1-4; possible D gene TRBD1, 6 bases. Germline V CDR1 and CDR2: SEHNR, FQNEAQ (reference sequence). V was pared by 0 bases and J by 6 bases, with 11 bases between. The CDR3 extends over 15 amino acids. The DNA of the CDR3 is TGTGCCAGCAGCTTAGCGTGGGGGCTAGATGAAAAACTGTTTTTT. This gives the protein CASSLAWGLDEKLFF.

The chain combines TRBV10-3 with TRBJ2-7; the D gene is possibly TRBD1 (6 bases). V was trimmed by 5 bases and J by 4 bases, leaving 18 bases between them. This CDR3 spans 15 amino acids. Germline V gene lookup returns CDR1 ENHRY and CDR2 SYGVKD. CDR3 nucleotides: TGTGCCATCAGTTCTGGACAGTTCGACCCGTACGAGCAGTACTTC. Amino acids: CAISSGQFDPYEQYF.

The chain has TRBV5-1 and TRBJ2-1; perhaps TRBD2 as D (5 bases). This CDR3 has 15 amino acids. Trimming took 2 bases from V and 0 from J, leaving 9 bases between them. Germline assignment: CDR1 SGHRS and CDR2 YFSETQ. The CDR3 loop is CASSFPTSSYNEQFF. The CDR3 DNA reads TGCGCCAGCAGCTTTCCTACTAGCTCCTACAATGAGCAGTTCTTC.

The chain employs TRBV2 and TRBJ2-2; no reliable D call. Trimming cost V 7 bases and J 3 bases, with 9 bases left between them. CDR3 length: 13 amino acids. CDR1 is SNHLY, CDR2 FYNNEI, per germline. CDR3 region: CASKTADTGELFF. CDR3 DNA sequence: TGTGCCAGCAAAACAGCCGACACCGGGGAGCTGTTTTTT.

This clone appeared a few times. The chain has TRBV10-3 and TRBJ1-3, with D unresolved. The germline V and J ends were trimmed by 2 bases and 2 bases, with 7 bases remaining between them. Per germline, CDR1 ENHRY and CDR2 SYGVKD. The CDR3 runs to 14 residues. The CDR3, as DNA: TGTGCCATCAGTGAGACGGGGACTGGAAACACCATATATTTT. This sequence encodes CAISETGTGNTIYF.

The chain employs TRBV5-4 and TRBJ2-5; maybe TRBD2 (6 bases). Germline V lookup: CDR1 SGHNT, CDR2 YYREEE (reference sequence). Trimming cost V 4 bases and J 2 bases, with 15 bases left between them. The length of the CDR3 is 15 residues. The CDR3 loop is CASSPAGAGQETQYF. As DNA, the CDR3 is TGTGCCAGCAGCCCCGCAGGTGCGGGACAAGAGACCCAGTACTTC.

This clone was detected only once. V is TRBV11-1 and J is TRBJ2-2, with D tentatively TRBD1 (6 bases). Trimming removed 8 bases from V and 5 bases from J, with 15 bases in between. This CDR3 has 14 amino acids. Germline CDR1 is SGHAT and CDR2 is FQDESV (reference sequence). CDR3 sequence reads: CASEFGGSTGELFF. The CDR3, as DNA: TGTGCCAGCGAGTTTGGGGGCAGTACCGGGGAGCTGTTTTTT.

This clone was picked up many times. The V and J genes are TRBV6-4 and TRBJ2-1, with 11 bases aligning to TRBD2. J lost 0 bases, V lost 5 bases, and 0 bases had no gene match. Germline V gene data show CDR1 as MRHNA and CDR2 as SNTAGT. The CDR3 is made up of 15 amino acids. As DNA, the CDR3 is TGTGCCAGCAGTACTAGCGGGAGCTCCTACAATGAGCAGTTCTTC. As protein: CASSTSGSSYNEQFF.

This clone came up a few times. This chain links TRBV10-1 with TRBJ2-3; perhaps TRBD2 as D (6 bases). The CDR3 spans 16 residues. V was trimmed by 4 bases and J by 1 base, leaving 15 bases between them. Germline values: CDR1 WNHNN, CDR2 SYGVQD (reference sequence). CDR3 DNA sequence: TGCGCCAGCAGTGGTGGGAGGCGTGGCGGCACAGATACGCAGTATTTT. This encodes CASSGGRRGGTDTQYF.

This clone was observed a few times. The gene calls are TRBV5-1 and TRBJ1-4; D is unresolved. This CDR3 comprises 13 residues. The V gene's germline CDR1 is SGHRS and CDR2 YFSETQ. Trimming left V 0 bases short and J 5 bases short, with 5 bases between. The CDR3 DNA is TGCGCCAGCAGCTTGGGGCCGAATGAAAAACTGTTTTTT. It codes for CASSLGPNEKLFF.

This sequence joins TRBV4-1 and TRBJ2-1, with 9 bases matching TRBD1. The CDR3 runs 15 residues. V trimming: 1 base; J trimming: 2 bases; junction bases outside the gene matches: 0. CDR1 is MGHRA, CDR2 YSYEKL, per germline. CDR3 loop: CASSQGQGAYNEQFF. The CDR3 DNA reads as TGCGCCAGCAGCCAAGGACAGGGGGCCTACAATGAGCAGTTCTTC.

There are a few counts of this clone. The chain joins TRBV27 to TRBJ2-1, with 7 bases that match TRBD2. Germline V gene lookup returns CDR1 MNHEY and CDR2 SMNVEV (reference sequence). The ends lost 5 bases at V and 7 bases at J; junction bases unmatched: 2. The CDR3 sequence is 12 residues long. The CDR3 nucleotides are TGTGCCAGCAGTCAACTAGCGAATGAGCAGTTCTTC. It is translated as CASSQLANEQFF.

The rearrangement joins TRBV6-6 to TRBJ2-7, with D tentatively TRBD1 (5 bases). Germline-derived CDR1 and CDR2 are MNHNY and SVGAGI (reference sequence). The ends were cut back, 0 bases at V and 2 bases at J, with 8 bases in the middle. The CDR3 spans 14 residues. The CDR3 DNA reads TGTGCCAGCAGTTACTCTCAGGGAACCTACGAGCAGTACTTC. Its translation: CASSYSQGTYEQYF.

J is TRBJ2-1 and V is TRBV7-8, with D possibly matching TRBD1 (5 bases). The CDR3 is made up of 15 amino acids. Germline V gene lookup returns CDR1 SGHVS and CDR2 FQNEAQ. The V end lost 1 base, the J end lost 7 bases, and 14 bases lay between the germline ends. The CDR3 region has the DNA TGTGCCAGCAGCTTAGGAAGCCGTACAGGAAATGAGCAGTTCTTC. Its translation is CASSLGSRTGNEQFF.